This T cell receptor (beta chain) was sequenced during a study of PD-1 blockade in mismatch repair-deficient tumors. Regarding the study as a whole: After pembrolizumab, tumor-resident clones rose rapidly, then generally contracted before radiologic responses.

Some clones are missing from TCRdb's copy, which holds only in-frame ones; the method was immunoSEQ multiplex PCR. The sample consists of more than 40,000 clones, about 84% of them appearing once. Points on this clone: The antigen is unknown.

This CDR3 is 20 amino acids long. In germline, CDR1 is PRHDT, CDR2 FYEKMQ (reference sequence). V shed 0 bases and J shed 4 bases, with 25 bases lying between them. The chain joins TRBV13 to TRBJ2-1; TRBD2 is a possible D gene (7 bases). The receptor comes from an adult with mismatch repair-deficient cancer. Sequences were derived from peripheral blood, sampled roughly 21 weeks after starting pembrolizumab. The CDR3 spells CASSLGWSSPVRGPYNEQFF. CDR3 in DNA: TGTGCCAGCAGCTTAGGGTGGTCCAGCCCGGTGCGGGGGCCTTACAATGAGCAGTTCTTC.